The 28 T cell receptor beta chains below were found in one sample sequenced in a study of T cells after yellow fever vaccination. TCRdb reanalysed the 5' RACE reads using MiXCR and keeps one entry per CDR3 protein. The repertoire holds about 85,000 distinct CDR3 sequences, with 10% to 15% as singletons. This material consisted of CD8+ T cells not binding an NS4B(214-222) dextramer, sorted from PBMCs, taken roughly 20 days after the first yellow fever vaccination. Receptors originate from a man between 18 and 29 years old who received the YFV17D yellow fever vaccine.

This clonotype was counted a few times. The rearrangement uses TRBV25-1 and TRBJ2-5; no firm D call. CDR3 length: 12 residues. Germline CDR1 and CDR2: MGHDK and SYGVNS. V lost 4 bases to trimming and J lost 3 bases, with 6 bases between them. For the CDR3, the DNA is TGTGCCAGCAGTGGATTAGAAGAGACCCAGTACTTC. Translation: CASSGLEETQYF.

This rearrangement joins TRBV6-5 to TRBJ2-2, with 7 positions matching TRBD1. The CDR3 is 16 residues long. J gave up 3 bases and V 6 bases, and 10 bases lay outside the gene matches. CDR1 and CDR2 (germline): MNHEY, SVGAGI. CDR3 in DNA: TGTGCCAGCAGCCTACTCGACAGGGACGACACCGGGGAGCTGTTTTTT. It codes for CASSLLDRDDTGELFF.

This clonotype was picked up many times. V is TRBV7-9 and J is TRBJ2-3; D ambiguous. This CDR3 region has 17 residues. Germline V gene data show CDR1 as SEHNR and CDR2 as FQNEAQ (reference sequence). V lost 5 bases, J lost 2 bases, and 20 bases lay in between. The CDR3 DNA sequence: TGTGCCAGCAGCCGATCGACACCACCCACTATCACAGATACGCAGTATTTT. It codes for CASSRSTPPTITDTQYF.

This clonotype was counted many times. V gene TRBV6-5 combines with J gene TRBJ1-6; D gene uncertain. V lost 0 bases, J lost 7 bases, and 4 bases lay in between. The CDR3 loop spans 13 amino acids. From germline, CDR1 is MNHEY and CDR2 SVGAGI. CDR3 residues: CASSYSGNSPLHF. CDR3 DNA: TGTGCCAGCAGTTACTCGGGGAATTCACCCCTCCACTTT.

This clonotype was seen more than once but under ten times. V gene TRBV12-3 or TRBV12-4 combines with J gene TRBJ1-4; D gene uncertain. V lost 6 bases, J lost 8 bases, and 19 bases lay in between. The CDR3 has 15 residues. CDR3 in DNA: TGTGCCAGCAGCGAAAGTCTCGGGGTTTACGAAAAACTGTTTTTT. This codes for CASSESLGVYEKLFF.

J is TRBJ1-5 and V is TRBV12-3 or TRBV12-4; D might be TRBD1 (6 bases). V was pared by 8 bases and J by 9 bases, with 17 bases between. The CDR3 is 13 amino acids. Here the CDR3 DNA reads TGTGCCAGCGAAGAAGGAGGGGGGGGGCCCCAGCATTTT. Its translation is CASEEGGGGPQHF.

This clonotype was found a few times. The chain uses TRBV2 and TRBJ2-7; D is undetermined. Trimming left V 4 bases short and J 2 bases short, with 3 bases between. The CDR3 has 11 residues. Germline V gene lookup returns CDR1 SNHLY and CDR2 FYNNEI. Here the CDR3 reads CASSGPYEQYV. CDR3 nucleotide sequence: TGTGCCAGCAGTGGACCCTACGAGCAGTACGTC.

CDR3 in DNA: TGTGCCAGCAGCGACGCAGTTGAGCAGTTCTTC. It yields the protein CASSDAVEQFF. The gene calls are TRBV6-6 and TRBJ2-1; D call uncertain. Germline assignment: CDR1 MNHNY and CDR2 SVGAGI (reference sequence). The CDR3 is 11 amino acids. Trimming took off 6 bases at V and 9 bases at J, with 9 bases between the two ends.

V and J are TRBV15 and TRBJ2-7; no firm D call. This CDR3 is built from 14 residues. V was clipped by 0 bases and J by 2 bases, with 8 bases between them. Germline V CDR1 and CDR2: LNHNV, YYDKDF (reference sequence). Here the CDR3 reads CATSRDFRAYEQYV. The CDR3 region has the DNA TGTGCCACCAGCAGAGATTTCCGAGCCTACGAGCAGTACGTC.

This clonotype was picked up a small number of times. The CDR3 region is CASSIRPGGAILAEAFF. In nucleotides, the CDR3 is TGTGCCAGTAGTATTCGTCCAGGGGGCGCGATTTTAGCTGAAGCTTTCTTT. The chain carries TRBV19 and TRBJ1-1, with 8 bases matching TRBD1. With V trimmed by 3 bases and J by 6 bases, 15 bases remained unmatched. The CDR3 totals 17 residues. CDR1 is LNHDA and CDR2 is SQIVND in the germline V gene (reference sequence).

The rearrangement uses TRBV4-2 and TRBJ2-7; D is unclear. Trimming took 0 bases from V and 0 from J, leaving 3 bases between them. The V gene's germline CDR1 is LGHNA and CDR2 YNFKEQ. This CDR3 is 13 amino acids long. CDR3 loop: CASSQEDSYEQYV. CDR3 in DNA: TGTGCCAGCAGCCAAGAAGACTCCTACGAGCAGTACGTC.

This clonotype has just one count. The gene calls are TRBV5-6 and TRBJ1-2; D is ambiguous. CDR1 and CDR2 from the germline V gene are SGHDT and YYEEEE. This CDR3 region has 16 residues. V was trimmed by 0 bases and J by 4 bases, leaving 16 bases between them. CDR3 in DNA: TGTGCCAGCAGCTTGGCCTCGGATGGAGAGTTCTATGGCTACACCTTC. The encoded protein is CASSLASDGEFYGYTF.

In its sample, this clonotype was seen a few times. The chain employs TRBV7-9 and TRBJ2-1; 7 nucleotides match TRBD2. With 5 bases clipped from V and 6 bases from J, the junction kept 4 bases outside the gene matches. The germline gives CDR1 SEHNR, CDR2 FQNEAQ (reference sequence). The CDR3 consists of 13 residues. As DNA, the CDR3 is TGTGCCAGCAGCACGCGCGGGGGCAATGAGCAGTTCTTC. It specifies CASSTRGGNEQFF.

The gene calls are TRBV3-1 and TRBJ2-7; TRBD2 might be the D (7 bases). Germline V gene sequence: CDR1 LGHDT, CDR2 YNNKEL (reference sequence). The ends were cut back, 3 bases at V and 0 bases at J, with 9 bases in the middle. The CDR3 has 14 amino acids. The CDR3, as DNA: TGTGCCAGCAGCCACCGGGGGGCCTCCTACGAGCAGTACTTC. Its translation is CASSHRGASYEQYF.

This clonotype was detected only a few times. The chain joins TRBV7-9 to TRBJ2-3, with D uncertain. Trimming shortened V by 1 base and J by 6 bases, and 8 bases separated the two germline ends. The CDR3 spans 13 residues. Germline V CDR1 and CDR2: SEHNR, FQNEAQ (reference sequence). The CDR3 protein is CASSLDPGDTQYF. CDR3 in DNA: TGTGCCAGCAGCTTAGATCCGGGCGATACGCAGTATTTT.

The rearrangement uses TRBV7-9 and TRBJ2-1; 8 bases line up with TRBD2. Trimming took 1 base from V and 3 from J; bases not matched to a gene: 5. CDR3 size: 16 residues. Germline CDR1 and CDR2: SEHNR and FQNEAQ (reference sequence). CDR3 residues: CASSLVGGGVYNEQFF. The CDR3, as DNA: TGTGCCAGCAGCTTAGTCGGGGGGGGCGTCTACAATGAGCAGTTCTTC.

This clonotype came up a few times. The CDR3 loop is CASSQDRVRQPQHF. The CDR3, as DNA: TGTGCCAGCAGCCAAGACAGAGTGCGCCAGCCCCAGCATTTT. The V gene is TRBV4-2, the J gene TRBJ1-5; D gene unclear. The germline CDR1 and CDR2 sequences are LGHNA and YNFKEQ. This CDR3 spans 14 amino acids. Trimming removed 0 bases from V and 7 bases from J, with 10 bases in between.

The chain carries TRBV13 and TRBJ2-3; D gene uncertain. This CDR3 comprises 13 residues. Deletions cut 4 bases from V and 2 bases from J, with 7 bases between. In germline, CDR1 is PRHDT, CDR2 FYEKMQ (reference sequence). The CDR3, as DNA: TGTGCCAGCAGCTCCGAACTCACAGATACGCAGTATTTT. Translating it yields CASSSELTDTQYF.

This chain links TRBV7-6 with TRBJ2-3; 9 positions agree with TRBD2. The ends lost 5 bases at V and 1 base at J; junction bases unmatched: 4. The CDR3 sequence is 15 residues long. Germline CDR1 SGHVS, CDR2 FNYEAQ. The CDR3 loop is CASSPSGVGTDTQYF. CDR3 DNA sequence: TGTGCCAGCAGCCCTAGCGGGGTTGGCACAGATACGCAGTATTTT. Drawing the rest from reference TRBV7-6 and TRBJ2-3, the complete variable domain is GAGVSQSPRYKVTKRGQDVALRCDPISGHVSLYWYRQALGQGPEFLTYFNYEAQQDKSGLPNDRFSAERPEGSISTLTIQRTEQRDSAMYRCASSPSGVGTDTQYFGPGTRLTVL.

This chain uses TRBV6-1 with TRBJ1-5, with a weak D call TRBD1 (5 bases). This CDR3 is built from 13 residues. Germline V gives CDR1 MNHNS, CDR2 SASEGT. V gave up 7 bases and J gave up 7 bases, with 14 bases separating them. The CDR3 region is CASTLGGRQPQHF. CDR3 nucleotide sequence: TGTGCCAGCACCCTGGGGGGACGGCAGCCCCAGCATTTT.

The CDR3 region has the DNA TGTGCCAGCAGTTTGGGGGGTAGGGGGGCCAACGTCCTGACTTTC. It yields the protein CASSLGGRGANVLTF. The V and J genes are TRBV12-3 or TRBV12-4 and TRBJ2-6; a possible D gene is TRBD2 (6 bases). V lost 3 bases to trimming and J lost 4 bases, with 10 bases between them. The CDR3 is 15 amino acids.

This chain connects TRBV7-9 to TRBJ2-3, with D uncertain. Trimming took off 6 bases at V and 2 bases at J, with 6 bases between the two ends. The CDR3 is 12 amino acids. Germline CDR1 reads SEHNR; CDR2 reads FQNEAQ (reference sequence). In DNA, the CDR3 is TGTGCCAGCAGAGATTCCACAGATACGCAGTATTTT. Protein: CASRDSTDTQYF.

In its sample, this clonotype was seen a few times. This chain links TRBV6-1 with TRBJ2-3, with 10 bases identical to TRBD2. With V trimmed by 8 bases and J by 3 bases, 11 bases remained unmatched. The CDR3 spans 16 residues. Germline V lookup: CDR1 MNHNS, CDR2 SASEGT. Written as DNA, the CDR3 is TGTGCCAGCCCCCCCGGTAGCGGGGGGTGGACAGATACGCAGTATTTT. It yields the protein CASPPGSGGWTDTQYF.

The rearrangement uses TRBV4-3 and TRBJ1-1; perhaps TRBD1 as D (6 bases). The CDR3 length is 15 residues. The germline V and J ends were trimmed by 3 bases and 6 bases, with 17 bases remaining between them. Germline V gene sequence: CDR1 LGHNA, CDR2 YSLEER. In DNA, the CDR3 is TGCGCCAGCAGCCATTGGGGCGTGGGGACACCTGAAGCTTTCTTT. It is translated as CASSHWGVGTPEAFF.

J is TRBJ2-7 and V is TRBV6-6, with TRBD1 as a possible D gene (6 bases). The germline V gene encodes CDR1 MNHNY and CDR2 SVGAGI (reference sequence). V was pared by 5 bases and J by 2 bases, with 10 bases between. CDR3 length: 13 residues. The CDR3 region is CASSGQQTYEQYF. The CDR3 coding sequence is TGTGCCAGCAGTGGACAGCAGACCTACGAGCAGTACTTC.

This clonotype was detected only a few times. The genes are TRBV5-1 and TRBJ2-1; 7 bases map to TRBD1. Germline lookup yields CDR1 SGHRS and CDR2 YFSETQ. V trimming: 2 bases; J trimming: 6 bases; junction bases outside the gene matches: 5. CDR3 length equals 14 residues. CDR3 region: CASSFQGVANEQFF. CDR3 DNA sequence: TGCGCCAGCAGCTTTCAGGGGGTAGCCAATGAGCAGTTCTTC.

This clonotype was counted only a few times. This chain uses TRBV21-1 with TRBJ1-6. TRBV21-1 is assigned pseudogene status. This CDR3 spans 13 amino acids. CDR3 protein: CASSKEGRSPLHF. In DNA form, the CDR3 reads TGTGCCAGCAGCAAAGAGGGGAGGTCACCCCTCCACTTT.

This clonotype was counted a few times. The rearrangement uses TRBV6-2 or TRBV6-3 and TRBJ1-5, with a tentative D call TRBD1 (5 bases). The CDR3 spans 14 residues. The ends were cut back, 6 bases at V and 4 bases at J, with 13 bases in the middle. Germline-derived CDR1 and CDR2 are MNHEY and SVGEGT. As DNA, the CDR3 is TGTGCCAGCAGGGGGACGGGCCTTAATCAGCCCCAGCATTTT. Protein product: CASRGTGLNQPQHF.